The T cell receptor beta chain under discussion was sequenced for a study of blood T cell repertoires in COVID-19. Study-wide context: Spain, Italy and the United States supplied samples that represented acute and convalescent COVID-19.

TCRdb's copy holds only in-frame clones and misses some; the assay was immunoSEQ multiplex PCR. The table records about 370,000 clones, 80% to 90% of them present only once. Seattle enrolled patients during active infection and tracked them longitudinally. This CDR3 is built from 12 residues. V was pared by 7 bases and J by 4 bases, with 9 bases between. CDR1 and CDR2 (germline): KGHDR, SFDVKD. Sequenced: peripheral blood. The chain has TRBV24-1 and TRBJ2-5; maybe TRBD1 (5 bases). The sequence came from a woman aged 25 to 45 with COVID-19, enrolled during active disease. CDR3 nucleotides: TGTGCCACCAGGGACACGGGAGAGACCCAGTACTTC. Translation gives CATRDTGETQYF.